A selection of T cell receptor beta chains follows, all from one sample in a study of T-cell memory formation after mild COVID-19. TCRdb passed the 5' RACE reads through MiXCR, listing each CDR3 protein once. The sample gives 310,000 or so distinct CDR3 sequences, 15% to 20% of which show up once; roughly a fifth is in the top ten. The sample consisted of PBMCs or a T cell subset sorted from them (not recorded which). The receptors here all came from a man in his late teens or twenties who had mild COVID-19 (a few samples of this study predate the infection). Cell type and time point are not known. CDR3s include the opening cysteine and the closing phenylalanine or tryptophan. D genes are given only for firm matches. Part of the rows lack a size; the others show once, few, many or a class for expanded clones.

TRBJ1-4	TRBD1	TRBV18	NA	TGTGCCAGCTCGACAGGGTGGGACTATGAAAAACTGTTTTTT	CASSTGWDYEKLFF
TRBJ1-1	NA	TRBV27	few	TGTGCCAGCAGCCAAAGGGGGGTGAACACTGAAGCTTTCTTT	CASSQRGVNTEAFF
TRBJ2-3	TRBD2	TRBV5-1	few	TGCGCCAGCAGCTCCGGGGGGGCGGATACGCAGTATTTT	CASSSGGADTQYF
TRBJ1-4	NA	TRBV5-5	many	TGTGCCAGCAGCTTGGGATTGGGCCATGAAAAACTGTTTTTT	CASSLGLGHEKLFF
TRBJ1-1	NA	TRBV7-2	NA	TGTGCCAGCAGCTTAATGTGGCAGAACACTGAAGCTTTCTTT	CASSLMWQNTEAFF
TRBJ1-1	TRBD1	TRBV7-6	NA	TGTGCCAGCAGTCTCCGGGGACAGATGAACACTGAAGCTTTCTTT	CASSLRGQMNTEAFF
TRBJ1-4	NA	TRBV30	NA	TGTGCCTGGAGTCTTGAAGAAAAACTGTTTTTT	CAWSLEEKLFF
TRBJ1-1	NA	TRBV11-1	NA	TGTGCCAGCAGCTTACCGCCCCTCACTGAAGCTTTCTTT	CASSLPPLTEAFF
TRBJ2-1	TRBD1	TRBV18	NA	TGTGCCAGCTCACCTCAGGGGGCAGGCGGGAATGAGCAGTTCTTC	CASSPQGAGGNEQFF
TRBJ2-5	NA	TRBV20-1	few	TGCAGTGCTAGAGGGCTACCGGGGTCCCAAGAGACCCAGTACTTC	CSARGLPGSQETQYF
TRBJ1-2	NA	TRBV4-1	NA	TGCGCCAGCAGCCCCAGGGAAAGAAATGGCTACACCTTC	CASSPRERNGYTF
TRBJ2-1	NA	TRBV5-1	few	TGCGCCAGCAGTCCCGAGGGGGACTTCTACAATGAGCAGTTCTTC	CASSPEGDFYNEQFF
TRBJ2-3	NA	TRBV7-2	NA	TGTGCCAGCAGCTTAGTTCAATTTAGCACAGATACGCAGTATTTT	CASSLVQFSTDTQYF
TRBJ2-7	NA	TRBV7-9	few	TGTGCCAGCAGCTTTTCTGGCGACGAGCAGTACTTC	CASSFSGDEQYF
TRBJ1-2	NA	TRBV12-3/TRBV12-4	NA	TGTGCCAGCAGTTTTTTAGCAGCCTATGGCTACACCTTC	CASSFLAAYGYTF
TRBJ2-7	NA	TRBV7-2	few	TGTGCCAGCAGTCCCCCCTCCTACGAGCAGTACTTC	CASSPPSYEQYF
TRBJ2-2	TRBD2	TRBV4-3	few	TGCGCCAGCAGCCAGATCGCGGGGGGCCACGCGAACACCGGGGAGCTGTTTTTT	CASSQIAGGHANTGELFF
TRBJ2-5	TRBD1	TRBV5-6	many	TGTGCCAGCAGCGGGACAGTCCAAGAGACCCAGTACTTC	CASSGTVQETQYF
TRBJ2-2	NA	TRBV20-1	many	TGCAGTGCTAGAGATGAGTTAGCGCAAAACACCGGGGAGCTGTTTTTT	CSARDELAQNTGELFF
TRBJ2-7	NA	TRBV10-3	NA	TGTGCCATCAGTGAGGCGGCGGCGGGGGAGCAGTACTTC	CAISEAAAGEQYF
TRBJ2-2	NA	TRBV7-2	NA	TGTGCCAGCAGCTTAGCCTGGACTGGAGGGACCGGGGAGCTGTTTTTT	CASSLAWTGGTGELFF
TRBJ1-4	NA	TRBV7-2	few	TGTGCCAGCAGCGCAGTGGGGGGACTGGGGGAAAAACTGTTTTTT	CASSAVGGLGEKLFF
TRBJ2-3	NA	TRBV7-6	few	TGTGCCAGCAGCTCTCCGGACGGAAGCACAGATACGCAGTATTTT	CASSSPDGSTDTQYF
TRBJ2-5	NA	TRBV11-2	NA	TGTGCCAGCAGCCCAGGGCCTTCCCAGTACTTC	CASSPGPSQYF
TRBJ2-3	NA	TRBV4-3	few	TGCGCCAGCAGCCAAGATCTTGGAGGGGTCACAGATACGCAGTATTTT	CASSQDLGGVTDTQYF
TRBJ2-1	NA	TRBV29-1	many	TGCAGCGTGCCTAACGGCAGGGGTCTTCCGAGCTCCTACAATGAGCAGTTCTTC	CSVPNGRGLPSSYNEQFF
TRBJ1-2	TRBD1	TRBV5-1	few	TGCGCCAGCAGCCCGCTACCGGGACAGAACTATGGCTACACCTTC	CASSPLPGQNYGYTF
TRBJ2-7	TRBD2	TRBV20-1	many	TGCAGTGCTAGGTCGAGCGGGGACTCCTACGAGCAGTACTTC	CSARSSGDSYEQYF
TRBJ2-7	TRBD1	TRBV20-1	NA	TGCAGTGCTTTCGACCGGGACAGGGTCTCCTACGAGCAGTACTTC	CSAFDRDRVSYEQYF
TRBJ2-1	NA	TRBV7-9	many	TGTGCCAGCAGCACAACGACTGGGCGTTCTGAGCAGTTCTTC	CASSTTTGRSEQFF
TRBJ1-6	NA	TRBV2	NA	TGTGCCAGTACTGGACAGTATAATTCACCCCTCCACTTT	CASTGQYNSPLHF
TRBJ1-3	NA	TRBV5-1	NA	TGCGCCAGCAGCCAAGGGACGTCTGGAAACACCATATATTTT	CASSQGTSGNTIYF
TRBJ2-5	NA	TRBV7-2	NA	TGTGCCAGCAGCCGTAACCAGGGTGGGGAGACCCAGTACTTC	CASSRNQGGETQYF
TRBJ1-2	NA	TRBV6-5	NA	TGTGCCAGCAGTCCCGAAGATGACAGCTGGTGGGGCTACACCTTC	CASSPEDDSWWGYTF
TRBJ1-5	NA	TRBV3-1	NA	TGTGCCAGCAGCCAAGGAACGTATCAGCCCCAGCATTTT	CASSQGTYQPQHF
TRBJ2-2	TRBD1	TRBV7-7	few	TGTGCTAGCACCGATATCACATGGACAGGGGATACCGGGGAGCTGTTTTTT	CASTDITWTGDTGELFF
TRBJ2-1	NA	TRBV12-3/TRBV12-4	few	TGTGCCAGCAGTTTATTACCGGCCAATGAGCAGTTCTTC	CASSLLPANEQFF
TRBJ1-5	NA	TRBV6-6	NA	TGTGCCAGCAGTTACTCGGGGTTGTCTCAGCCCCAGCATTTT	CASSYSGLSQPQHF
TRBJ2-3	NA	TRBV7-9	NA	TGTGCCAGCAGCTTACGAAGGGCAGCGAGCACAGATACGCAGTATTTT	CASSLRRAASTDTQYF
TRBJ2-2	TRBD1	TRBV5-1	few	TGCGCCAGCAGCCAAGGACAGGCGAACACCGGGGAGCTGTTTTTT	CASSQGQANTGELFF
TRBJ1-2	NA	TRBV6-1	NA	TGTGCCAGCAGCGCAAATAGCAGGCTCTATGGCTACACCTTC	CASSANSRLYGYTF
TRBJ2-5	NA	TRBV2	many	TGTGCCGGGGGGCAATGGGTGGAGACCCAGTACTTC	CAGGQWVETQYF
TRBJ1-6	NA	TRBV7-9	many	TGTGCCAGCAGCTTAAAGGATTCCCCCCTCCACTTT	CASSLKDSPLHF
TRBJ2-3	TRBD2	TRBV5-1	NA	TGCGCCAGCAGCTCCAGCGGGGTCGGCACAGATACGCAGTATTTT	CASSSSGVGTDTQYF
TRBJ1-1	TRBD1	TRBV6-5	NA	TGTGCCAGCAGTCCCTCAGGGGGATCGACGAACACTGAAGCTTTCTTT	CASSPSGGSTNTEAFF
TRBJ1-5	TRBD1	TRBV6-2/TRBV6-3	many	TGTGCCAGCAGGTTGCAGGGGGCAAGGCCCCAGCATTTT	CASRLQGARPQHF
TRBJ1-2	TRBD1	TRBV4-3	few	TGCGCCAGCAGCCAAGGTGGGGACAGAGGCTACACCTTC	CASSQGGDRGYTF
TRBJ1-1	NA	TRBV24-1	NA	TGTGCCACCAGTGGGGGGGTGAGCTTTGAAGCTTTCTTT	CATSGGVSFEAFF
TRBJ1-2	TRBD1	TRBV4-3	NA	TGCGCCAGCAGCCAAGATTTATCCGGACAGGGAAACTATGGCTACACCTTC	CASSQDLSGQGNYGYTF
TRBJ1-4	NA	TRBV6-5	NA	TGTGCCAGCAGTTACTCGACGGGGGGACTAGCAACTAATGAAAAACTGTTTTTT	CASSYSTGGLATNEKLFF
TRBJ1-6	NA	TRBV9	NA	TGTGCCAGTACCCAGACAGCCGGCGGTTCACCCCTCCACTTT	CASTQTAGGSPLHF
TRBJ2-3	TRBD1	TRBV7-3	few	TGTGCCAGCAGCCTGGACAGGTGGTCGGATACGCAGTATTTT	CASSLDRWSDTQYF
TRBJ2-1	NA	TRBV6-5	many	TGTGCCAGCAGTTACCGGGGGACCACGGGGAATGAGCAGTTCTTC	CASSYRGTTGNEQFF
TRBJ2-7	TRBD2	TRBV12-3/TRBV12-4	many	TGTGCCAGCAAGACCGCGGGACTAGCGAACGACGAGCAGTACTTC	CASKTAGLANDEQYF
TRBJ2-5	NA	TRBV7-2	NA	TGTGCCAGCAGCTACCGGTACGACCAAGAGACCCAGTACTTC	CASSYRYDQETQYF
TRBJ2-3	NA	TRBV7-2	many	TGTGCCAGCAGCTGGGGACCGAACACAGATACGCAGTATTTT	CASSWGPNTDTQYF
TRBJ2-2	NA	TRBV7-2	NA	TGTGCCAGCAGCTTACCAGGGGTGAACACCGGGGAGCTGTTTTTT	CASSLPGVNTGELFF